This T cell receptor beta chain was identified in a study of T cell responses to AZD1222 COVID-19 vaccine. Overall study context: Second doses were pooled across both intervals (about 4 or about 12 weeks). Broader study findings: Donors were chiefly white British, with a greater number of females, and clonal diversity was perhaps underestimated. Across spike, vaccine-associated CD4 TCRs were found, dominant at 160-218 and 743-854. A rise in Spike-specific TCR breadth and depth followed two AZD1222 doses.

As to this clone: Antigen specificity is unknown.

The data were produced by immunoSEQ multiplex PCR, yet TCRdb's version contains in-frame clones alone and is incomplete. The sample lists around 140,000 clones; approximately 92% were seen once. Sequencing was performed on peripheral blood, taken on day 0 of AZD1222 vaccination. This clonotype was obtained from an adult in good health.

The CDR3 coding sequence is TGCGCCAGCAGCTTGGACCCGGAGACTGAAGCTTTCTTT. This encodes CASSLDPETEAFF. V usage is TRBV5-1 and J usage is TRBJ1-1; D not certain. V shed 0 bases and J shed 5 bases, with 8 bases lying between them. The germline gives CDR1 SGHRS, CDR2 YFSETQ. The CDR3 length is 13 residues.